This T cell receptor beta chain was documented in a study of cytotoxic CD8 clonotypes in ibrutinib-treated CLL. On the study more broadly: Productive templates per sample averaged roughly 260,000; productive rearrangements, some 99,000.

Study-level results: The public clonotypes identified were infrequent and showed contraction or stability on treatment.

Note on this clone: Antigen unknown.

T cells were sequenced at a targeted depth of 1 in 200,000 to 1 in 1 million. TCRdb's table, derived via immunoSEQ multiplex PCR, lists solely in-frame clones and lacks some. This table has about 130,000 clones, 75% to 80% appearing once. Trimming cost V 7 bases and J 4 bases, with 16 bases left between them. The CDR3 sequence is 14 residues long. CDR1 MNHEY and CDR2 SVGAGI come from the germline V gene. As input for TCR beta libraries, roughly 2.1 micrograms of genomic DNA came from cryopreserved PBMCs. This chain joins TRBV6-5 and TRBJ1-2, with D tentatively TRBD1 (6 bases). Sample: PBMCs, taken after 24 months of ibrutinib treatment. The clonotype was recovered from a human donor with chronic lymphocytic leukemia. The CDR3 region is CASTHRGSGYGYTF. CDR3 sequence (DNA): TGTGCCAGCACTCATAGGGGGTCGGGCTATGGCTACACCTTC.